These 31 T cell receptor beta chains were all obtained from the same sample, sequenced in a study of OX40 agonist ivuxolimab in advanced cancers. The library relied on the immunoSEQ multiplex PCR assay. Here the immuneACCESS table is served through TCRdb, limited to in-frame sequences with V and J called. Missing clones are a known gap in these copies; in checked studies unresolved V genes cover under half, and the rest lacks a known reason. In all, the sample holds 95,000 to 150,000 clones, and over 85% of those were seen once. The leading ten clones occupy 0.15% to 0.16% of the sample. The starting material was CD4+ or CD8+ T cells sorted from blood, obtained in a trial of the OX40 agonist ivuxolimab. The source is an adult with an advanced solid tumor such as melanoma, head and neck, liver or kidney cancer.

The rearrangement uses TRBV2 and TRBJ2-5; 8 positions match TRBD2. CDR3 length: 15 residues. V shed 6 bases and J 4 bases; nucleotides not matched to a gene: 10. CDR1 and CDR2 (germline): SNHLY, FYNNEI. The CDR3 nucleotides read TGTGCCAGCAGAAAGGAGCGGGGGAAGATAGAGACCCAGTACTTC. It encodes CASRKERGKIETQYF.

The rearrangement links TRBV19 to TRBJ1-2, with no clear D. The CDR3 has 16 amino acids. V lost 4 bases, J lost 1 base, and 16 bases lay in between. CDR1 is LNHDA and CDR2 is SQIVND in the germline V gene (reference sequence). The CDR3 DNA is TGTGCCAGTAGTACCGGACCGGGGAAGATTAACTATGGCTACACCTTC. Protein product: CASSTGPGKINYGYTF.

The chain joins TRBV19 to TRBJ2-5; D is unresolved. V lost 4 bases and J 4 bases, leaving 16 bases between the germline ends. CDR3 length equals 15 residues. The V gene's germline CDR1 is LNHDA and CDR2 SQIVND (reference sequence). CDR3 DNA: TGTGCCAGTAGTAAGGGCCAAAACCTGCTAGAGACCCAGTACTTC. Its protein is CASSKGQNLLETQYF.

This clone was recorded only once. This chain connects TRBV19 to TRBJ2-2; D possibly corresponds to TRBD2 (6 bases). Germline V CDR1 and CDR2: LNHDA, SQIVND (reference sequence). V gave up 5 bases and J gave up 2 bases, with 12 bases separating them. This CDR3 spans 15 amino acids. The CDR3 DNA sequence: TGTGCCAGTAGTCCAGGGACTCTTAACACCGGGGAGCTGTTTTTT. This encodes CASSPGTLNTGELFF.

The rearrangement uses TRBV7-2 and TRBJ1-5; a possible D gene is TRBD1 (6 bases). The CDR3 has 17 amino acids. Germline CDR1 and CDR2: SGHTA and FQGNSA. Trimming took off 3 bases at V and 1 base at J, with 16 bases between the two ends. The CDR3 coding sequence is TGTGCCAGCAGCTTCCGCTCGCTACAGGGCAGCAATCAGCCCCAGCATTTT. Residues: CASSFRSLQGSNQPQHF.

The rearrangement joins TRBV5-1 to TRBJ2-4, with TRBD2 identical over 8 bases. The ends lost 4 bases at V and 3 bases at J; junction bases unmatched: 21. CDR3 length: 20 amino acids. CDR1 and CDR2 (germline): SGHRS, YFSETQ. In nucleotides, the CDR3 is TGCGCCAGCAGCATAGGGTTTCCAGCGGGAGAGGGGGTTGGCAAAAACATTCAGTACTTC. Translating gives CASSIGFPAGEGVGKNIQYF.

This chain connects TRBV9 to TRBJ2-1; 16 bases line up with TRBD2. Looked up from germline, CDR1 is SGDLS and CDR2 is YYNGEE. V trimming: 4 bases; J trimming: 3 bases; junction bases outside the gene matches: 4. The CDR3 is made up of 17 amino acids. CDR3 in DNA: TGTGCCAGCAGCTCGGGACTAGCGGGAGGGGGCTACAATGAGCAGTTCTTC. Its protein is CASSSGLAGGGYNEQFF.

This CDR3 reads CATKSGDTQYF. The CDR3 DNA is TGTGCCACCAAGTCCGGGGATACGCAGTATTTT. This chain connects TRBV28 to TRBJ2-3; D is unclear. V lost 10 bases to trimming and J lost 6 bases, with 11 bases between them. This CDR3 has 11 residues. In germline, CDR1 is MDHEN, CDR2 SYDVKM.

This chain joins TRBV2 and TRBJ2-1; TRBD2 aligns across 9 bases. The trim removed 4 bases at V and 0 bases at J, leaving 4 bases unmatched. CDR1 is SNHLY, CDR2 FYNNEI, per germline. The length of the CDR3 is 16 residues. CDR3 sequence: CASSATSGGSYNEQFF. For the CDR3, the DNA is TGTGCCAGCAGTGCGACTAGCGGAGGCTCCTACAATGAGCAGTTCTTC.

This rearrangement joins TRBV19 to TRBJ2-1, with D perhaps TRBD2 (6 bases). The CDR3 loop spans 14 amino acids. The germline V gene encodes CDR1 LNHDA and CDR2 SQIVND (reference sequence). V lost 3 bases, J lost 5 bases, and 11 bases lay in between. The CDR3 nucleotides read TGTGCCAGTAGTATTTCTAGCGTAGACAATGAGCAGTTCTTC. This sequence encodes CASSISSVDNEQFF.

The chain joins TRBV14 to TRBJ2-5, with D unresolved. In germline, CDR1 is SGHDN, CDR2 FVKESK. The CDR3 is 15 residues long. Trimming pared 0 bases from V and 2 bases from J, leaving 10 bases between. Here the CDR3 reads CASSQDLGLQETQYF. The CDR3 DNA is TGTGCCAGCAGCCAAGATCTGGGATTACAAGAGACCCAGTACTTC.

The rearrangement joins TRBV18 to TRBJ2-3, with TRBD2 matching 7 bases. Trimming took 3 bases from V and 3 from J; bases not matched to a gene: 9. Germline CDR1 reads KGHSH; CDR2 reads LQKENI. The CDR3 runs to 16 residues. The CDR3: CASSPPTAGETDTQYF. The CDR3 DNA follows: TGTGCCAGCTCACCGCCGACGGCGGGGGAGACAGATACGCAGTATTTT.

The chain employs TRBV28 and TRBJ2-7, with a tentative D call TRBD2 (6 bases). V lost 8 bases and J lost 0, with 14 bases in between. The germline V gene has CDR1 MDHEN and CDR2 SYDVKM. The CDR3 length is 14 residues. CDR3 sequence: CASRPGTLSYEQYF. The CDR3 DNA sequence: TGTGCCAGCCGACCCGGGACTCTCTCCTACGAGCAGTACTTC.

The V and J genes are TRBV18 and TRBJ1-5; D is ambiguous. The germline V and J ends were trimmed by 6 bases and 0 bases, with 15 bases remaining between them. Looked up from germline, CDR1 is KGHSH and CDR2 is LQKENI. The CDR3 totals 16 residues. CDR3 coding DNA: TGTGCCAGCTCGGTACAGACCGCAGGTAGCAATCAGCCCCAGCATTTT. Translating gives CASSVQTAGSNQPQHF.

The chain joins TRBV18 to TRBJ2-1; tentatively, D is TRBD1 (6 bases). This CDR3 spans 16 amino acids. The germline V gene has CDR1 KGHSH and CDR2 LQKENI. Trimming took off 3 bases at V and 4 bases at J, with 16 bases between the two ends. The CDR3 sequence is CASSPGGQPIYNEQFF. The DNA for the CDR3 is TGTGCCAGCTCACCCGGAGGACAGCCCATTTACAATGAGCAGTTCTTC.

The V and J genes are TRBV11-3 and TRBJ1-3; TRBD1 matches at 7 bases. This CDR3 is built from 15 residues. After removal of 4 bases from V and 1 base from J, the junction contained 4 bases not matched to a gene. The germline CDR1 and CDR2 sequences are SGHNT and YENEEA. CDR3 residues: CASSSRQGSGNTIYF. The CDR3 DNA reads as TGTGCCAGCAGCTCAAGACAGGGATCTGGAAACACCATATATTTT. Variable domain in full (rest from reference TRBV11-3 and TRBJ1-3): EAGVVQSPRYKIIEKKQPVAFWCNPISGHNTLYWYLQNLGQGPELLIRYENEEAVDDSQLPKDRFSAERLKGVDSTLKIQPAELGDSAVYLCASSSRQGSGNTIYFGEGSWLTVV.

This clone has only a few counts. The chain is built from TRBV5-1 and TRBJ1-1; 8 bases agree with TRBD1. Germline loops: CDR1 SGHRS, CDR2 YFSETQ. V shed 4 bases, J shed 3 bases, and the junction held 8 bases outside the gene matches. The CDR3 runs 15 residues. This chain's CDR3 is CASSPRTGLDTEAFF. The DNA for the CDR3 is TGCGCCAGCAGCCCGCGGACAGGGTTGGACACTGAAGCTTTCTTT.

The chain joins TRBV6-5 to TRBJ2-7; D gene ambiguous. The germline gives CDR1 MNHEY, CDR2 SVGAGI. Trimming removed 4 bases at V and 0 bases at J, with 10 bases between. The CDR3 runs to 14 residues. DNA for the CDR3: TGTGCCAGCAGTTCGGGCAGATTCTCCTACGAGCAGTACTTC. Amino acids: CASSSGRFSYEQYF.

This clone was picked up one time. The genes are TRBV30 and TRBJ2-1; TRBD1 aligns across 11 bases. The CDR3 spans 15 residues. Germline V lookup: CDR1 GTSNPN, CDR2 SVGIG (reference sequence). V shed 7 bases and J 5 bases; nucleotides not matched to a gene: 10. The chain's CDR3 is CAYPGGQGAHNEQFF. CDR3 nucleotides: TGTGCCTACCCAGGAGGACAGGGGGCTCACAATGAGCAGTTCTTC.

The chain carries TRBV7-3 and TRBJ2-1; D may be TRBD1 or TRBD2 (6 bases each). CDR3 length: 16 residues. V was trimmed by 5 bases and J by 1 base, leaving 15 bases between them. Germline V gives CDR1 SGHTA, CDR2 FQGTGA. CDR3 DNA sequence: TGTGCCAGCAGCCCCCAAAAGGGGGGTTCCTACAATGAGCAGTTCTTC. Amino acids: CASSPQKGGSYNEQFF.

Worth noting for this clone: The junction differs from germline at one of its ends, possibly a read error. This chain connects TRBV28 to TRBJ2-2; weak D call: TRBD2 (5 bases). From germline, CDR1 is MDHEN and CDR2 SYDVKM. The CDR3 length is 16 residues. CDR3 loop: CASEEDRAENSGELFF. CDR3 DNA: TGTGCCAGCGAGGAGGATAGGGCGGAGAACAGCGGGGAGCTGTTTTTT.

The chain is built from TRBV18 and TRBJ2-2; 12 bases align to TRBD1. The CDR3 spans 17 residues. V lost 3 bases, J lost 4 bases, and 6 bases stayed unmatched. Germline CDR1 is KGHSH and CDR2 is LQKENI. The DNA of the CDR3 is TGTGCCAGCTCACCTTTGGGACAGGGGGCTTCCACCGGGGAGCTGTTTTTT. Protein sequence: CASSPLGQGASTGELFF.

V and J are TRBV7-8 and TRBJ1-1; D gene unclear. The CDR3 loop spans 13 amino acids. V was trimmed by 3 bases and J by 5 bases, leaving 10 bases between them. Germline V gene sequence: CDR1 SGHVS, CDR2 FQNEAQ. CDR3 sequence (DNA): TGTGCCAGCAGCTTCCGACCTGAGACTGAAGCTTTCTTT. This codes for CASSFRPETEAFF. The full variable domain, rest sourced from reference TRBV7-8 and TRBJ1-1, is GAGVSQSPRYKVAKRGQDVALRCDPISGHVSLFWYQQALGQGPEFLTYFQNEAQLDKSGLPSDRFFAERPEGSVSTLKIQRTQQEDSAVYLCASSFRPETEAFFGQGTRLTVV.

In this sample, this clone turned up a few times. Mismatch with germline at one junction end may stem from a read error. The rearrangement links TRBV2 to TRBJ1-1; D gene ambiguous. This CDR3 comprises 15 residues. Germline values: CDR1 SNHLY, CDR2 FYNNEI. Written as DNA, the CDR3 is TGTGCCAGCAGAGAAGACCGGGCCCTGAACACTGAAGCTTTCTTT. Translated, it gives CASREDRALNTEAFF.

CDR3 DNA sequence: TGTGCCAGCAGTACAGACGCTCATCGCTACACCTTC. Its protein is CASSTDAHRYTF. This chain links TRBV6-5 with TRBJ1-2; unclear D gene. V was shortened by 5 bases and J by 9 bases, with 13 bases between the two germline ends. The CDR3 consists of 12 residues. Germline V gene data show CDR1 as MNHEY and CDR2 as SVGAGI.

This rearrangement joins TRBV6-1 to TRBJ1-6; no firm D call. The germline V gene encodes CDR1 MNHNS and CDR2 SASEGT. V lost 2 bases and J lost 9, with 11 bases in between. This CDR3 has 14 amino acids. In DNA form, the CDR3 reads TGTGCCAGCAGTGAAAAACAGAATAGTTCACCCCTCCACTTT. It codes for CASSEKQNSSPLHF.

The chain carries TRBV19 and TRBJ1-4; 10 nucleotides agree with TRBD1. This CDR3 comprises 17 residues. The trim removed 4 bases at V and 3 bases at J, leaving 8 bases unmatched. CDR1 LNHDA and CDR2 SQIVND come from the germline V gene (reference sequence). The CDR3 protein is CASSNLGQGISNEKLFF. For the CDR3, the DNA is TGTGCCAGTAGTAACTTGGGACAGGGGATCTCTAATGAAAAACTGTTTTTT.

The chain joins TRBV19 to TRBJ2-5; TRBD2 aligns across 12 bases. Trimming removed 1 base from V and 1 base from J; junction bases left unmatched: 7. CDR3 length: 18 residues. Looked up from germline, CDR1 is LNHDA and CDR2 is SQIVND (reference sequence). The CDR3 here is CASSIGVTSGGIQETQYF. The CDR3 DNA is TGTGCCAGTAGTATAGGTGTGACTAGCGGGGGAATCCAAGAGACCCAGTACTTC.

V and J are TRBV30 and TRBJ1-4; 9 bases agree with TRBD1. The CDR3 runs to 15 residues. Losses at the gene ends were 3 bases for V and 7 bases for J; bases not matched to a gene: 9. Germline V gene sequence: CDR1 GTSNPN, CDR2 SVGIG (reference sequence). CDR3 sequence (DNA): TGTGCCTGGAGACCTGACAGGGGGTACGGTGAAAAACTGTTTTTT. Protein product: CAWRPDRGYGEKLFF.

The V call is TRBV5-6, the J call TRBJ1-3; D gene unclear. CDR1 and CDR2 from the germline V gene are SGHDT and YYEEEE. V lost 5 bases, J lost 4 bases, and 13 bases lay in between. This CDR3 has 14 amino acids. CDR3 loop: CASSPAGAGNTIYF. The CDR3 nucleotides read TGTGCCAGCAGTCCCGCAGGCGCAGGAAACACCATATATTTT.

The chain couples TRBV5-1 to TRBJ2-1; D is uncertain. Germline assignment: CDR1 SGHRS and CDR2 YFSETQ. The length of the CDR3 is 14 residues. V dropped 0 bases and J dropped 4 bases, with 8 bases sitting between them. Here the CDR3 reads CASSLGPPYNEQFF. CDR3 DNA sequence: TGCGCCAGCAGCTTGGGGCCCCCATACAATGAGCAGTTCTTC. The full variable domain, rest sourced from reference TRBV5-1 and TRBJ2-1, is KAGVTQTPRYLIKTRGQQVTLSCSPISGHRSVSWYQQTPGQGLQFLFEYFSETQRNKGNFPGRFSGRQFSNSRSEMNVSTLELGDSALYLCASSLGPPYNEQFFGPGTRLTVL.